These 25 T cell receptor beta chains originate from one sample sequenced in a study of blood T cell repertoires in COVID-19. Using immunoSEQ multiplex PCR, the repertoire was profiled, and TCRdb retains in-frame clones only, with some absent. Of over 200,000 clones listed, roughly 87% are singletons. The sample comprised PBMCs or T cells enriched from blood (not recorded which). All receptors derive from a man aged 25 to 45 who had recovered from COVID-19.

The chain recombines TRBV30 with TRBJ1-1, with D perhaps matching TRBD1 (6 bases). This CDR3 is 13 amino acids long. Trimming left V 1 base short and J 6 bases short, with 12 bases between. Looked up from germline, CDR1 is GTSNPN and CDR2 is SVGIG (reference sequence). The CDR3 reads CAWSGGLMAEAFF. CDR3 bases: TGTGCCTGGAGTGGGGGGCTTATGGCTGAAGCTTTCTTT. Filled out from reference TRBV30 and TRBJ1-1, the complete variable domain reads SQTIHQWPATLVQPVGSPLSLECTVEGTSNPNLYWYRQAAGRGLQLLFYSVGIGQISSEVPQNLSASRPQDRQFILSSKKLLLSDSGFYLCAWSGGLMAEAFFGQGTRLTVV.

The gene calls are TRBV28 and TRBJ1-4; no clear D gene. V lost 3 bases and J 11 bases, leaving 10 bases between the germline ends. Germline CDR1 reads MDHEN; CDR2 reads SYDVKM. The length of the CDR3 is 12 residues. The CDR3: CASSFAGSKLFF. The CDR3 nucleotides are TGTGCCAGCAGTTTTGCTGGGAGCAAACTGTTTTTT.

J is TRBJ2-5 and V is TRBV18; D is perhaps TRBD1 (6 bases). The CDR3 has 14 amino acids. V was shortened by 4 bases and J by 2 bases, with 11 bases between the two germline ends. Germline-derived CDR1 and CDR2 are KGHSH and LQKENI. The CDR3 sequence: CASSHGQGQETQYF. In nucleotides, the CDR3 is TGTGCCAGCTCACACGGGCAGGGGCAAGAGACCCAGTACTTC. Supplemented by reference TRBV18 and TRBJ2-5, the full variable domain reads NAGVMQNPRHLVRRRGQEARLRCSPMKGHSHVYWYRQLPEEGLKFMVYLQKENIIDESGMPKERFSAEFPKEGPSILRIQQVVRGDSAAYFCASSHGQGQETQYFGPGTRLLVL.

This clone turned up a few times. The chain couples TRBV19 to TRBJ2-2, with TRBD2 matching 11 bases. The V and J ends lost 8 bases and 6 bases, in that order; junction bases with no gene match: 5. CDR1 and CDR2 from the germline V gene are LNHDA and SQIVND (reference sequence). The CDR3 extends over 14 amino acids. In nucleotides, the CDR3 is TGTGCCAGTGCGGGACTAGCGGATTCCGGGGAGCTGTTTTTT. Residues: CASAGLADSGELFF. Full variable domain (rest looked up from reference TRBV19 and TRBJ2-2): DGGITQSPKYLFRKEGQNVTLSCEQNLNHDAMYWYRQDPGQGLRLIYYSQIVNDFQKGDIAEGYSVSREKKESFPLTVTSAQKNPTAFYLCASAGLADSGELFFGEGSRLTVL.

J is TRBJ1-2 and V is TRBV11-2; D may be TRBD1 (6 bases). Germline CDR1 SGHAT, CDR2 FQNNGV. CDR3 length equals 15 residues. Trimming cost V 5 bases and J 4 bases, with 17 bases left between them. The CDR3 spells CASSVTGLGVYGYTF. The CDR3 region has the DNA TGTGCCAGCAGCGTTACAGGGCTTGGAGTCTATGGCTACACCTTC.

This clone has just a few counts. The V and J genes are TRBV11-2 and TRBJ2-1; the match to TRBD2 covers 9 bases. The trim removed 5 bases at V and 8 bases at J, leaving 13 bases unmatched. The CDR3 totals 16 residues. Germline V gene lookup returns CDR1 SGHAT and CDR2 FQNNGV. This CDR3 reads CASSHSGRGGLDEQFF. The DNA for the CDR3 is TGTGCCAGCAGCCATTCGGGGCGGGGGGGCCTTGATGAGCAGTTCTTC. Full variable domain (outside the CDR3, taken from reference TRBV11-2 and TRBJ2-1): EAGVAQSPRYKIIEKRQSVAFWCNPISGHATLYWYQQILGQGPKLLIQFQNNGVVDDSQLPKDRFSAERLKGVDSTLKIQPAKLEDSAVYLCASSHSGRGGLDEQFFGPGTRLTVL.

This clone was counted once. The CDR3 coding sequence is TGTGCCAGCACCCTGGGAGCCAATAGGCGAGAGACCCAGTACTTC. This sequence encodes CASTLGANRRETQYF. The genes are TRBV7-2 and TRBJ2-5; D may be TRBD2 (5 bases). The germline V gene encodes CDR1 SGHTA and CDR2 FQGNSA. Trimming took off 7 bases at V and 4 bases at J, with 19 bases between the two ends. There are 15 residues in the CDR3. The full variable domain, with the rest looked up from reference TRBV7-2 and TRBJ2-5, is GAGVSQSPSNKVTEKGKDVELRCDPISGHTALYWYRQSLGQGLEFLIYFQGNSAPDKSGLPSDRFSAERTGGSVSTLTIQRTQQEDSAVYLCASTLGANRRETQYFGPGTRLLVL.

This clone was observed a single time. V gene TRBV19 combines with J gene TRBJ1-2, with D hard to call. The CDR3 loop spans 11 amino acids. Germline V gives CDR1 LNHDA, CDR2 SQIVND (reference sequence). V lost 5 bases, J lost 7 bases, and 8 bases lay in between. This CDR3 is CASSGRSGYTF. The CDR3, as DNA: TGTGCCAGTAGTGGGAGAAGTGGCTACACCTTC.

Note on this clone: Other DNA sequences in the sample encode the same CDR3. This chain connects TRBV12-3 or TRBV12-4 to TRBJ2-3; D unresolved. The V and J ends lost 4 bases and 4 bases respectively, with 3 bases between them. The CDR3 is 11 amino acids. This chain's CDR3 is CASSSSDTQYF. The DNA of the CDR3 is TGTGCCAGCAGTTCGTCAGATACGCAGTATTTT.

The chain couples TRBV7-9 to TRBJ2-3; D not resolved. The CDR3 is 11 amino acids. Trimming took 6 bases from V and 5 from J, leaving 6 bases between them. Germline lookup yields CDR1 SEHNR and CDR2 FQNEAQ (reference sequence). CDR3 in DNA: TGTGCCAGCAGATACAGAGATACGCAGTATTTT. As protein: CASRYRDTQYF. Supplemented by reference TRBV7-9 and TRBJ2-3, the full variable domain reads DTGVSQNPRHKITKRGQNVTFRCDPISEHNRLYWYRQTLGQGPEFLTYFQNEAQLEKSRLLSDRFSAERPKGSFSTLEIQRTEQGDSAMYLCASRYRDTQYFGPGTRLTVL.

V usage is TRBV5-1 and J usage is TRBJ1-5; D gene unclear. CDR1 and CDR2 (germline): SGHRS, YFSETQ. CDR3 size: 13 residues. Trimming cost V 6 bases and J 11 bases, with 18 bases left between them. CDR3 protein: CASTEVVKRTQHF. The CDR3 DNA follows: TGCGCCAGCACTGAGGTGGTAAAAAGGACCCAGCATTTT.

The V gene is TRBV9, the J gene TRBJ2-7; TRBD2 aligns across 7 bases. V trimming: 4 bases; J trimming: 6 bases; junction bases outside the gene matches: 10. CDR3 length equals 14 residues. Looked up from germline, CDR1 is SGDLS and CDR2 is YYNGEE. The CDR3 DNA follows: TGTGCCAGCAGCCGAATTGGGGGGGGGACCGAGCAGTACTTC. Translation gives CASSRIGGGTEQYF.

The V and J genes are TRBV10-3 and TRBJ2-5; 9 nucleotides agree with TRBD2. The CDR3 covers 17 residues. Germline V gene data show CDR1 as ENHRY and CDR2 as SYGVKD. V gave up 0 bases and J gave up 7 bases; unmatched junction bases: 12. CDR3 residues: CAISESNPGLAGRTQYF. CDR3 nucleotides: TGTGCCATCAGTGAGTCGAATCCGGGGCTAGCGGGAAGGACCCAGTACTTC.

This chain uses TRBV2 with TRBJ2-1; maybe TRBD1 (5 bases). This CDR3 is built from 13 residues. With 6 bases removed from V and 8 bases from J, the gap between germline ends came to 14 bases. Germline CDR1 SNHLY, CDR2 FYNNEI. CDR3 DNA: TGTGCCAGCAGGAATTTTTACAGGTATGAGCAGTTCTTC. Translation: CASRNFYRYEQFF.

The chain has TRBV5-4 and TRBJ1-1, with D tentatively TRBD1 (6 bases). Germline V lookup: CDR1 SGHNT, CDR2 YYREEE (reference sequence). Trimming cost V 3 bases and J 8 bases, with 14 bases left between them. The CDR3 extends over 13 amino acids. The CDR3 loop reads CASSSTGYSEAFF. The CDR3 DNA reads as TGTGCCAGCAGCTCTACAGGGTATTCAGAAGCTTTCTTT.

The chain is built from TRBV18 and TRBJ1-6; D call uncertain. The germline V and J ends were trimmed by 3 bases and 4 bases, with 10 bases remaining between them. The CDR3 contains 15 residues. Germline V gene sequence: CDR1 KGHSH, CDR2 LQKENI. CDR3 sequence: CASSPDGLYNSPLHF. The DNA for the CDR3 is TGTGCCAGCTCACCGGATGGACTGTATAATTCACCCCTCCACTTT.

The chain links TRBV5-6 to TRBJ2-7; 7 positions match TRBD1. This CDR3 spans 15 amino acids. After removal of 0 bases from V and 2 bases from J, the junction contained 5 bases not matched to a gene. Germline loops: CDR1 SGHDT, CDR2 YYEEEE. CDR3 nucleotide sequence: TGTGCCAGCAGCTTGGGGCCAGGGGGTACCTACGAGCAGTACTTC. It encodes CASSLGPGGTYEQYF.

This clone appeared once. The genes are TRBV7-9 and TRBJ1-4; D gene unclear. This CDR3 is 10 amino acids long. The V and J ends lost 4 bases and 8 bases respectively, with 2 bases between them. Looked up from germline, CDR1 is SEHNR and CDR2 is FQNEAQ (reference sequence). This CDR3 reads CASSSEKLFF. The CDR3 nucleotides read TGTGCCAGCAGCTCAGAAAAACTGTTTTTT. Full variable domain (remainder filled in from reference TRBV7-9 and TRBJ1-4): DTGVSQNPRHKITKRGQNVTFRCDPISEHNRLYWYRQTLGQGPEFLTYFQNEAQLEKSRLLSDRFSAERPKGSFSTLEIQRTEQGDSAMYLCASSSEKLFFGSGTQLSVL.

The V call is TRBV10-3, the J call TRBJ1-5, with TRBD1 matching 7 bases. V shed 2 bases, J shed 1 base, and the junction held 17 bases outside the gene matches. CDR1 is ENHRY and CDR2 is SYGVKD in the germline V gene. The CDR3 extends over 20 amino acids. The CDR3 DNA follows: TGTGCCATCAGTGAGCAAAATAGGGGGTTGACAGGGTCCAGCAATCAGCCCCAGCATTTT. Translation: CAISEQNRGLTGSSNQPQHF.

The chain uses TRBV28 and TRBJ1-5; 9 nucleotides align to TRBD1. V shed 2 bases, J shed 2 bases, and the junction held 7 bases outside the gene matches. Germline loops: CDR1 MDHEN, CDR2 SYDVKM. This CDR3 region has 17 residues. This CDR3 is CASSLRTWTGGNQPQHF. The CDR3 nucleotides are TGTGCCAGCAGTTTACGTACTTGGACAGGGGGCAATCAGCCCCAGCATTTT.

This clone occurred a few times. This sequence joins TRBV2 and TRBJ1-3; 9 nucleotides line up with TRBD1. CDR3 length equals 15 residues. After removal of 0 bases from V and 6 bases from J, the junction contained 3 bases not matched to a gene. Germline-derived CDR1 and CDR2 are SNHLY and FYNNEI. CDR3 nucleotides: TGTGCCAGCAGTGAAGCCGGGACAGGGATAAACACCATATATTTT. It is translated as CASSEAGTGINTIYF.

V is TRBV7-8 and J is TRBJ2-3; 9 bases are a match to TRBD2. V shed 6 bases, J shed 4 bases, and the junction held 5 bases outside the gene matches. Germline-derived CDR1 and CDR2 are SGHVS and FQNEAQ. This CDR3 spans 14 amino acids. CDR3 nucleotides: TGTGCCAGCAGTCTAGCGGGAAGGGCAGATACGCAGTATTTT. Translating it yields CASSLAGRADTQYF.

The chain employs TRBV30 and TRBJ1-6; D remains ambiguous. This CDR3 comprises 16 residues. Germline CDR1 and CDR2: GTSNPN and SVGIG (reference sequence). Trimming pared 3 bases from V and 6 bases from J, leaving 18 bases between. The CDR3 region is CAWRAFSASSNSPLHF. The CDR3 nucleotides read TGTGCCTGGAGAGCGTTCTCAGCCTCGAGTAATTCACCCCTCCACTTT.

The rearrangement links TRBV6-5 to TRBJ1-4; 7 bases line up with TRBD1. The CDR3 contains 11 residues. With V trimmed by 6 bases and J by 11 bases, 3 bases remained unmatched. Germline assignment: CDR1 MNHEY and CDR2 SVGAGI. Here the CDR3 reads CASRQGSKLFF. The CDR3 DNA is TGTGCCAGCAGACAGGGGTCTAAACTGTTTTTT.

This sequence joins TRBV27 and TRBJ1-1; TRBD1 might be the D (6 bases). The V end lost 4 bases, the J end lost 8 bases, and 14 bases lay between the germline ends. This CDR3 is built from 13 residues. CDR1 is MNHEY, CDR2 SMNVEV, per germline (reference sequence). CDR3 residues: CASSSNRAVEAFF. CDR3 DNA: TGTGCCAGCAGTTCAAACAGGGCGGTGGAAGCTTTCTTT.